The 27 T cell receptor beta chains in this list originate from one sample, sequenced in a study of cytomegalovirus exposure and HLA in healthy donors. The PCR used 60 Vbeta and 13 Jbeta primers. Sequenced by immunoSEQ multiplex PCR; TCRdb stores in-frame clones only, minus some. The sample carries more than 200,000 clones, nearly 80% recorded once. The sample taken for sequencing was PBMCs. Receptors were obtained from a man between 18 and 35 years old in good health and CMV-seronegative.

A few counts support this clone. This rearrangement joins TRBV10-3 to TRBJ1-4; no reliable D call. V was clipped by 2 bases and J by 5 bases, with 9 bases between them. CDR1 and CDR2 (germline): ENHRY, SYGVKD. CDR3 length: 14 residues. DNA for the CDR3: TGTGCCATCAGTGAGCGGGGAATAAATGAAAAACTGTTTTTT. Protein: CAISERGINEKLFF.

The CDR3 loop is CASSSGTSGDTDTQYF. In nucleotides, the CDR3 is TGTGCCAGCAGCTCCGGGACTAGCGGTGACACAGATACGCAGTATTTT. The chain employs TRBV7-3 and TRBJ2-3; TRBD2 agrees at 11 bases. This CDR3 spans 16 amino acids. Germline V CDR1 and CDR2: SGHTA, FQGTGA. Losses at the gene ends were 4 bases for V and 2 bases for J; bases not matched to a gene: 5.

The rearrangement joins TRBV4-3 to TRBJ2-7; TRBD1 might be the D (6 bases). CDR1 LGHNA and CDR2 YSLEER come from the germline V gene. Trimming took off 2 bases at V and 3 bases at J, with 11 bases between the two ends. The length of the CDR3 is 14 residues. The CDR3 coding sequence is TGCGCCAGCAGCCAATCACAGGGAAACTACGAGCAGTACTTC. Translated: CASSQSQGNYEQYF.

The CDR3 bases are TGTGCCACCTTCTCTGGGAGCCGGTACGAGCAGTACTTC. Its protein product is CATFSGSRYEQYF. V usage is TRBV6-1 and J usage is TRBJ2-7; weak D call: TRBD2 (5 bases). V was trimmed by 10 bases and J by 4 bases, leaving 17 bases between them. CDR3 length: 13 residues. CDR1 MNHNS and CDR2 SASEGT come from the germline V gene.

V is TRBV6-5 and J is TRBJ2-7, with D unresolved. Trimming pared 0 bases from V and 0 bases from J, leaving 9 bases between. The CDR3 loop spans 15 amino acids. CDR1 is MNHEY, CDR2 SVGAGI, per germline. Here the CDR3 reads CASSYSLQSSYEQYF. The CDR3 nucleotides read TGTGCCAGCAGTTACTCTTTACAGAGCTCCTACGAGCAGTACTTC.

V and J are TRBV9 and TRBJ2-5; D remains ambiguous. Trimming removed 0 bases at V and 2 bases at J, with 2 bases between. From germline, CDR1 is SGDLS and CDR2 YYNGEE. The CDR3 totals 12 residues. CDR3 sequence: CASSVAQETQYF. The CDR3 coding sequence is TGTGCCAGCAGCGTAGCACAAGAGACCCAGTACTTC.

The V gene is TRBV30, the J gene TRBJ1-2; the match to TRBD1 covers 9 bases. In germline, CDR1 is GTSNPN, CDR2 SVGIG (reference sequence). The CDR3 length is 13 residues. CDR3 bases: TGTGCGCTTTTCGACAGGGGGTTATATGGCTACACCTTC. Its protein is CALFDRGLYGYTF.

V gene TRBV7-3 combines with J gene TRBJ2-1, with 9 bases matching TRBD2. Germline CDR1 SGHTA, CDR2 FQGTGA. V trimming: 5 bases; J trimming: 10 bases; junction bases outside the gene matches: 9. The CDR3 loop spans 14 amino acids. CDR3 region: CASSPRLTSGEQFF. CDR3 DNA sequence: TGTGCCAGCAGCCCGAGATTAACTAGCGGGGAGCAGTTCTTC.

The chain has TRBV5-1 and TRBJ2-5; 7 bases fit TRBD1. Germline-derived CDR1 and CDR2 are SGHRS and YFSETQ. With V trimmed by 2 bases and J by 2 bases, 9 bases remained unmatched. The CDR3 is 16 amino acids. The CDR3: CASSFYGQAEQETQYF. The CDR3, as DNA: TGCGCCAGCAGCTTCTATGGACAGGCCGAACAAGAGACCCAGTACTTC.

This sequence joins TRBV21-1 and TRBJ1-1. TRBV21-1 is annotated as a pseudogene. This CDR3 has 11 amino acids. The CDR3 protein is CASEQDTEAFF. The CDR3 DNA reads TGTGCCAGTGAGCAAGACACTGAAGCTTTCTTT.

J is TRBJ1-4 and V is TRBV4-3; TRBD1 agrees at 7 bases. Trimming cost V 4 bases and J 0 bases; bases outside gene matches: 5. The CDR3 loop spans 16 amino acids. Germline values: CDR1 LGHNA, CDR2 YSLEER. The CDR3 DNA sequence: TGCGCCAGCAGCCCCGGACAGGCCTCAACTAATGAAAAACTGTTTTTT. Translating it yields CASSPGQASTNEKLFF.

The gene calls are TRBV4-3 and TRBJ2-5; D may be TRBD2 (6 bases). Germline V gene sequence: CDR1 LGHNA, CDR2 YSLEER. V was shortened by 0 bases and J by 5 bases, with 16 bases between the two germline ends. The CDR3 is 16 amino acids. Here the CDR3 reads CASSQDPLRRGETQYF. The DNA for the CDR3 is TGCGCCAGCAGCCAAGACCCGTTACGTCGGGGGGAGACCCAGTACTTC.

This clone has just one count. The rearrangement joins TRBV7-9 to TRBJ2-7, with D perhaps matching TRBD2 (6 bases). CDR1 is SEHNR, CDR2 FQNEAQ, per germline (reference sequence). The CDR3 length is 15 residues. V was cut by 4 bases and J by 2 bases, with 15 bases left in between. Written as DNA, the CDR3 is TGTGCCAGCAGCTGGCCGGGACTCTCCGCCTACGAGCAGTACTTC. Protein: CASSWPGLSAYEQYF.

Of note for this clone: The same CDR3 is also encoded by other DNA sequences in this sample. The chain employs TRBV5-4 and TRBJ2-4, with D possibly being TRBD2 (5 bases). Germline V gene sequence: CDR1 SGHNT, CDR2 YYREEE (reference sequence). The CDR3 is 15 residues long. V lost 1 base and J 1 base, leaving 9 bases between the germline ends. The CDR3, as DNA: TGTGCCAGCAGCTTGCCCGGCGGGGCCAAAAACATTCAGTACTTC. It specifies CASSLPGGAKNIQYF.

This chain links TRBV27 with TRBJ1-5, with D possibly being TRBD1 (5 bases). The CDR3 loop spans 14 amino acids. V lost 1 base, J lost 4 bases, and 8 bases lay in between. Looked up from germline, CDR1 is MNHEY and CDR2 is SMNVEV (reference sequence). CDR3 coding DNA: TGTGCCAGCAGTTTATGGGGGGAAAATCAGCCCCAGCATTTT. This codes for CASSLWGENQPQHF.

The V gene is TRBV25-1, the J gene TRBJ2-1, with D unresolved. Germline assignment: CDR1 MGHDK and CDR2 SYGVNS. Trimming left V 6 bases short and J 2 bases short, with 14 bases between. The CDR3 covers 15 residues. The CDR3 sequence is CASSGQQTTYNEQFF. The CDR3 DNA sequence: TGTGCCAGCAGCGGTCAACAGACGACCTACAATGAGCAGTTCTTC.

The chain links TRBV9 to TRBJ1-2; a possible D gene is TRBD1 (5 bases). The CDR3 loop spans 14 amino acids. Per the germline V gene, CDR1 is SGDLS and CDR2 is YYNGEE. The V end lost 0 bases, the J end lost 6 bases, and 12 bases lay between the germline ends. The DNA for the CDR3 is TGTGCCAGCAGCGTAGGGATTGTAGGGGATGGCTACACCTTC. Translation gives CASSVGIVGDGYTF.

This rearrangement joins TRBV19 to TRBJ1-2; 9 positions match TRBD1. The CDR3 loop spans 17 amino acids. Trimming took 5 bases from V and 4 from J; bases not matched to a gene: 14. The V gene's germline CDR1 is LNHDA and CDR2 SQIVND (reference sequence). The CDR3 DNA reads as TGTGCCAGTAGTCCCCAAGGGACAGGGAGCCGTGGCTATGGCTACACCTTC. It yields the protein CASSPQGTGSRGYGYTF.

V usage is TRBV5-6 and J usage is TRBJ1-3; 9 bases are shared with TRBD1. The CDR3 spans 15 residues. Trimming took 0 bases from V and 3 from J; bases not matched to a gene: 1. From germline, CDR1 is SGHDT and CDR2 YYEEEE. This CDR3 is CASSLGDRVGNTIYF. The CDR3 bases are TGTGCCAGCAGCTTGGGGGACAGGGTTGGAAACACCATATATTTT. The whole variable domain, filled in from reference TRBV5-6 and TRBJ1-3, reads DAGVTQSPTHLIKTRGQQVTLRCSPKSGHDTVSWYQQALGQGPQFIFQYYEEEERQRGNFPDRFSGHQFPNYSSELNVNALLLGDSALYLCASSLGDRVGNTIYFGEGSWLTVV.

The gene calls are TRBV18 and TRBJ2-7; weak D call: TRBD2 (6 bases). Germline V CDR1 and CDR2: KGHSH, LQKENI. Trimming left V 4 bases short and J 5 bases short, with 18 bases between. The CDR3 is 15 amino acids. The CDR3 sequence: CASSLAGTLSDEQYF. The CDR3 bases are TGTGCCAGCTCACTTGCCGGGACTTTGTCCGACGAGCAGTACTTC.

The chain carries TRBV6-5 and TRBJ1-2; 10 nucleotides align to TRBD1. The CDR3 extends over 14 amino acids. V trimming: 0 bases; J trimming: 7 bases; junction bases outside the gene matches: 2. Per germline, CDR1 MNHEY and CDR2 SVGAGI. The CDR3 loop is CASSYSTGGIGYTF. CDR3 bases: TGTGCCAGCAGTTACTCGACAGGGGGCATTGGCTACACCTTC.

The chain carries TRBV4-3 and TRBJ2-7, with 13 bases lining up with TRBD2. The junction had 4 bases not matched to a gene; V was cut back by 5 bases and J by 6 bases. CDR3 length: 14 amino acids. CDR1 LGHNA and CDR2 YSLEER come from the germline V gene. The CDR3 loop is CASSGLAGAREQYF. DNA for the CDR3: TGCGCCAGCAGCGGACTAGCGGGAGCGCGCGAGCAGTACTTC.

This clone has more than one count but fewer than ten. The chain links TRBV19 to TRBJ2-7; 7 nucleotides agree with TRBD1. The CDR3 extends over 16 amino acids. Germline lookup yields CDR1 LNHDA and CDR2 SQIVND (reference sequence). Trimming at V came to 3 bases and at J to 5 bases, leaving 13 bases not matched to a gene. The CDR3 region has the DNA TGTGCCAGTAGTATTCGTATTGTACAGGGGATCGACGAGCAGTACTTC. Amino acids: CASSIRIVQGIDEQYF.

The chain links TRBV27 to TRBJ2-1, with 9 bases aligning to TRBD2. The CDR3 totals 17 residues. The germline V gene encodes CDR1 MNHEY and CDR2 SMNVEV (reference sequence). V lost 4 bases to trimming and J lost 7 bases; unmatched junction nucleotides: 14. The CDR3 DNA is TGTGCCAGCAGTTCGACCTTCGGGCTAGCGGGAATAAATGAGCAGTTCTTC. This encodes CASSSTFGLAGINEQFF.

The CDR3 is CASSSLAFYNEQFF. The CDR3 DNA reads as TGTGCCAGCAGTTCCCTAGCGTTCTACAATGAGCAGTTCTTC. The J gene is TRBJ2-1, the V gene TRBV6-5; the D gene is possibly TRBD2 (6 bases). The CDR3 runs 14 residues. Trimming removed 4 bases from V and 3 bases from J, with 10 bases in between. Per the germline V gene, CDR1 is MNHEY and CDR2 is SVGAGI.

As for this clone: A read error may account for a junction end that differs from germline. The sample has other DNA sequences that encode this CDR3 too. The chain couples TRBV6-1 to TRBJ1-4; maybe TRBD1 (5 bases). The CDR3 is made up of 13 amino acids. CDR1 and CDR2 (germline): MNHNS, SASEGT. CDR3 DNA sequence: TGCGCCAGCAGTGCGGAGGGGTTGGAAAAACTGTTTTTT. Its translation is CASSAEGLEKLFF.

This sequence joins TRBV20-1 and TRBJ1-1; weak D call: TRBD1 (6 bases). CDR1 DFQATT and CDR2 SNEGSKA come from the germline V gene (reference sequence). The CDR3 sequence is 11 residues long. Trimming removed 2 bases from V and 7 bases from J, with 8 bases in between. The CDR3 protein is CSARSDSEAFF. The CDR3 coding sequence is TGCAGTGCTAGATCGGACAGTGAAGCTTTCTTT.